One and the same sample provided the 12 T cell receptor beta chains below, sequenced in a study of early T cells in non-severe SARS-CoV-2 infection. Each CDR3 protein gets one entry after TCRdb re-called the 5' RACE reads with MiXCR. This repertoire shows about 50,000 distinct CDR3 sequences, about 10% found once; its top ten account for 6.5%. The sample taken for sequencing was whole blood. These receptors all come from an adult who was a healthcare worker with PCR-confirmed SARS-CoV-2 infection or an uninfected control (not recorded which).

This clonotype was seen at least ten times. V and J are TRBV7-8 and TRBJ2-7, with 11 bases that match TRBD2. This CDR3 spans 18 amino acids. Germline CDR1 reads SGHVS; CDR2 reads FQNEAQ. V was pared by 5 bases and J by 5 bases, with 17 bases of the junction left unmatched. The chain's CDR3 is CASSLRGVAGGSRNEQYF. The CDR3 coding sequence is TGTGCCAGCAGCCTCCGAGGGGTAGCGGGAGGGTCCCGGAACGAGCAGTACTTC.

The chain employs TRBV5-1 and TRBJ1-3; D not certain. The CDR3 is 14 amino acids. The germline V and J ends were trimmed by 0 bases and 1 base, with 5 bases remaining between them. Per germline, CDR1 SGHRS and CDR2 YFSETQ. The CDR3 DNA follows: TGCGCCAGCAGCTTGGATGAGTCTGGAAACACCATATATTTT. Translation gives CASSLDESGNTIYF.

J is TRBJ2-7 and V is TRBV10-3; 9 positions agree with TRBD1. Looked up from germline, CDR1 is ENHRY and CDR2 is SYGVKD. The V and J ends lost 9 bases and 1 base, in that order; junction bases with no gene match: 4. This CDR3 is 13 amino acids long. The CDR3 region has the DNA TGTGCCATTACCGGGACAGGGTCCTACGAGCAGTACTTC. The encoded protein is CAITGTGSYEQYF.

The V call is TRBV3-1, the J call TRBJ2-3; 7 nucleotides match TRBD2. J was trimmed by 6 bases and V by 3 bases; bases with no gene match: 9. CDR1 is LGHDT, CDR2 YNNKEL, per germline (reference sequence). The CDR3 spans 15 residues. The CDR3 region has the DNA TGTGCCAGCAGCCACCTGGGCGGGAGTGGGGATACGCAGTATTTT. The encoded protein is CASSHLGGSGDTQYF.

The chain joins TRBV18 to TRBJ2-7, with 7 bases that match TRBD1. CDR3 length equals 13 residues. The ends lost 4 bases at V and 4 bases at J; junction bases unmatched: 4. Looked up from germline, CDR1 is KGHSH and CDR2 is LQKENI. In DNA, the CDR3 is TGTGCCAGCTCACTGGGACAGAATTACGAGCAGTACTTC. Protein sequence: CASSLGQNYEQYF.

This chain connects TRBV7-2 to TRBJ2-1; TRBD2 matches at 8 bases. Germline-derived CDR1 and CDR2 are SGHTA and FQGNSA. The CDR3 is 15 residues long. V gave up 5 bases and J gave up 1 base; unmatched junction bases: 4. In DNA form, the CDR3 reads TGTGCCAGCAGCCCTTTAGCGGGATCCTACAATGAGCAGTTCTTC. This sequence encodes CASSPLAGSYNEQFF. Filled out from reference TRBV7-2 and TRBJ2-1, the complete variable domain reads GAGVSQSPSNKVTEKGKDVELRCDPISGHTALYWYRQSLGQGLEFLIYFQGNSAPDKSGLPSDRFSAERTGGSVSTLTIQRTQQEDSAVYLCASSPLAGSYNEQFFGPGTRLTVL.

In DNA, the CDR3 is TGTGCCAGCAGTTCCTCGAGGGGCGCAGACACCGGGGAGCTGTTTTTT. This encodes CASSSSRGADTGELFF. J is TRBJ2-2 and V is TRBV7-2; TRBD1 or TRBD2 may be the D gene (5 bases each). V was shortened by 6 bases and J by 3 bases, with 17 bases between the two germline ends. Germline-derived CDR1 and CDR2 are SGHTA and FQGNSA. The CDR3 is 16 amino acids.

Ten or more counts support this clonotype. This chain connects TRBV5-1 to TRBJ2-3, with 9 bases that match TRBD1. The CDR3 runs to 15 residues. Germline V gene data show CDR1 as SGHRS and CDR2 as YFSETQ. The junction had 4 bases not matched to a gene; V was cut back by 4 bases and J by 1 base. CDR3 protein: CASSAGTGRTDTQYF. The CDR3 DNA sequence: TGCGCCAGCAGCGCCGGGACAGGGCGCACAGATACGCAGTATTTT. Together with reference TRBV5-1 and TRBJ2-3, the CDR3 gives the full variable domain: KAGVTQTPRYLIKTRGQQVTLSCSPISGHRSVSWYQQTPGQGLQFLFEYFSETQRNKGNFPGRFSGRQFSNSRSEMNVSTLELGDSALYLCASSAGTGRTDTQYFGPGTRLTVL.

This clonotype is termed large (0.1 to 1%). The V gene is TRBV20-1, the J gene TRBJ2-4; D gene uncertain. The V end lost 0 bases, the J end lost 2 bases, and 11 bases lay between the germline ends. From germline, CDR1 is DFQATT and CDR2 SNEGSKA (reference sequence). The CDR3 spans 15 residues. CDR3: CSARDLDGTKNIQYF. The DNA for the CDR3 is TGCAGTGCTAGAGATCTGGACGGTACCAAAAACATTCAGTACTTC.

This clonotype was seen many times. J is TRBJ2-1 and V is TRBV10-3, with D maybe TRBD2 (5 bases). CDR1 and CDR2 from the germline V gene are ENHRY and SYGVKD. Trimming cost V 6 bases and J 3 bases, with 9 bases left between them. The CDR3 is made up of 13 amino acids. CDR3 in amino acids: CAISGNRYNEQFF. CDR3 coding DNA: TGTGCCATCAGCGGGAACCGCTACAATGAGCAGTTCTTC.

This clonotype was counted a few times. The chain recombines TRBV5-1 with TRBJ1-2; D not certain. CDR1 and CDR2 from the germline V gene are SGHRS and YFSETQ. The CDR3 runs 14 residues. Trimming removed 1 base from V and 4 bases from J, with 11 bases in between. The CDR3 reads CASSLSYGIYGYTF. The CDR3, as DNA: TGCGCCAGCAGCTTGAGTTACGGGATCTATGGCTACACCTTC.

The J gene is TRBJ1-6, the V gene TRBV7-9; no definite D call. Germline V lookup: CDR1 SEHNR, CDR2 FQNEAQ (reference sequence). The CDR3 loop spans 14 amino acids. The germline V and J ends were trimmed by 5 bases and 8 bases, with 13 bases remaining between them. CDR3 amino acids: CASSPPGFHSPLHF. CDR3 nucleotide sequence: TGTGCCAGCAGCCCTCCGGGTTTCCATTCACCCCTCCACTTT.